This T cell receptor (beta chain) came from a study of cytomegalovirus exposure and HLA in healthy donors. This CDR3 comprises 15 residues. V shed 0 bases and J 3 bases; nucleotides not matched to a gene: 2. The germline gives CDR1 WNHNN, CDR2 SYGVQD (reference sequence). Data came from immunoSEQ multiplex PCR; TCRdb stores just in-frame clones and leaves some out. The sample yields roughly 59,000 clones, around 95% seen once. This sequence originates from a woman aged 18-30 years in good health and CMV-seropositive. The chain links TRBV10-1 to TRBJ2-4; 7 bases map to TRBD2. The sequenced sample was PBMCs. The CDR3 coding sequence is TGCGCCAGCAGTGAGTCGAGGGACTACAAAAACATTCAGTACTTC. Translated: CASSESRDYKNIQYF.